This TCR beta chain came from a study of post-analysis software for immune sequencing data. In the study overall: The disease courses spanned relapsing-remitting, secondary progressive and progressive-relapsing forms of multiple sclerosis.

Trimming at V came to 7 bases and at J to 6 bases, leaving 7 bases not matched to a gene. CDR3 size: 14 residues. The V gene's germline CDR1 is SNHLY and CDR2 FYNNEI. Presence of unique molecular identifiers characterized the TCR beta cDNA libraries. The yield from about 1 to 10 million T cells was 500,000 or so cDNA molecules in total. TCRdb recomputed calls from the PCR reads with MiXCR, one row per CDR3 protein. The sample records over 700,000 distinct CDR3 sequences, roughly 27% being singletons. On this clonotype: No antigen is known for it.

Notes on the study in general: Samples from one preparation batch, clustered by F measure, grouped strongly together. TRBV5-6, TRBV5-1 and TRBV20-1 were among several TRBV segments more frequent in patients than controls. Multiple sclerosis was associated with a significant reduction in normalized Chao1 diversity relative to controls.

The chain employs TRBV2 and TRBJ2-3; 10 bases align to TRBD2. Sequenced material: blood. This clonotype was obtained from a girl aged 10-17 years with multiple sclerosis. The CDR3 here is CASNSGTSVDTQYF. CDR3 nucleotide sequence: TGTGCCAGCAATTCCGGGACTAGCGTGGATACGCAGTATTTT. Filled out from reference TRBV2 and TRBJ2-3, the complete variable domain reads EPEVTQTPSHQVTQMGQEVILRCVPISNHLYFYWYRQILGQKVEFLVSFYNNEISEKSEIFDDQFSVERPDGSNFTLKIRSTKLEDSAMYFCASNSGTSVDTQYFGPGTRLTVL.